The 22 T cell receptor beta chains presented below share a single source sample, sequenced in a study of early T cells in non-severe SARS-CoV-2 infection (dated by TCRdb to 2020 to 2022). Preparation of the library involved 5' RACE. TCRdb lists the instrument as NextSeq 500. The public reads were quality trimmed at Q25 with fastp and then assembled into clones with MiXCR by TCRdb, keeping productive beta chains. Rows with a matching CDR3 protein are joined into one entry that keeps the most common DNA and genes. The sample records 45,000 or so distinct CDR3 sequences, 3% to 4% of which are singletons. 3% of the sample rests with the top ten. Sequenced input: whole blood. The receptor source for this set is an adult who was a healthcare worker with PCR-confirmed SARS-CoV-2 infection or an uninfected control (not recorded which).

This clonotype was counted many times. The rearrangement uses TRBV7-6 and TRBJ2-7; D is unclear. V lost 5 bases and J lost 0, with 14 bases in between. Germline CDR1 is SGHVS and CDR2 is FNYEAQ. The CDR3 is made up of 15 amino acids. CDR3 sequence: CASSARTESSYEQYF. DNA for the CDR3: TGTGCCAGCAGCGCCCGGACCGAAAGCTCCTACGAGCAGTACTTC.

V gene TRBV13 combines with J gene TRBJ2-5, with TRBD2 matching over 9 bases. Germline loops: CDR1 PRHDT, CDR2 FYEKMQ (reference sequence). Unmatched junction bases numbered 5, after V lost 9 bases and J lost 0 bases. The CDR3 sequence is 14 residues long. Here the CDR3 DNA reads TGTGCCAGTCGGGGCGGGAGGGACCAAGAGACCCAGTACTTC. This gives the protein CASRGGRDQETQYF.

This clonotype was seen repeatedly, ten times or more. The J gene is TRBJ1-2, the V gene TRBV5-6; 7 bases map to TRBD1. The CDR3 extends over 14 amino acids. Trimming cost V 3 bases and J 0 bases; bases outside gene matches: 2. Germline V gene data show CDR1 as SGHDT and CDR2 as YYEEEE. Written as DNA, the CDR3 is TGTGCCAGCAGCTGGGACAGAGCTAACTATGGCTACACCTTC. Protein sequence: CASSWDRANYGYTF.

This clonotype has a count of ten or more. The chain has TRBV20-1 and TRBJ2-7, with D unclear. There are 11 residues in the CDR3. V gave up 0 bases and J gave up 3 bases, with 3 bases separating them. Germline CDR1 reads DFQATT; CDR2 reads SNEGSKA (reference sequence). The CDR3 nucleotides read TGCAGTGCTAGAGACAGCTACGAGCAGTACTTC. Residues: CSARDSYEQYF.

This clonotype occurred many times. This rearrangement joins TRBV20-1 to TRBJ2-3, with 9 bases that match TRBD2. Germline assignment: CDR1 DFQATT and CDR2 SNEGSKA (reference sequence). The CDR3 runs 15 residues. The trim removed 0 bases at V and 4 bases at J, leaving 5 bases unmatched. This chain's CDR3 is CSARDPRGGADTQYF. CDR3 nucleotide sequence: TGCAGTGCTAGAGATCCGCGCGGGGGGGCAGATACGCAGTATTTT.

This clonotype was seen many times. The chain links TRBV5-1 to TRBJ2-3; perhaps D is TRBD1 or TRBD2 (5 bases each). The V end was cut by 4 bases, the J end by 6 bases, with 21 bases between. Germline-derived CDR1 and CDR2 are SGHRS and YFSETQ. The CDR3 is 16 amino acids. The CDR3 DNA sequence: TGCGCCAGCAGCCCAACTGGTGGGACCCCCTCGGATACGCAGTATTTT. Residues: CASSPTGGTPSDTQYF. Full variable domain (remainder filled in from reference TRBV5-1 and TRBJ2-3): KAGVTQTPRYLIKTRGQQVTLSCSPISGHRSVSWYQQTPGQGLQFLFEYFSETQRNKGNFPGRFSGRQFSNSRSEMNVSTLELGDSALYLCASSPTGGTPSDTQYFGPGTRLTVL.

This clonotype was seen repeatedly, ten times or more. This chain connects TRBV20-1 to TRBJ1-5; D possibly corresponds to TRBD1 (5 bases). Germline assignment: CDR1 DFQATT and CDR2 SNEGSKA (reference sequence). Trimming left V 0 bases short and J 9 bases short, with 12 bases between. This CDR3 is built from 13 residues. The CDR3 coding sequence is TGCAGTGCTAGAGATAAAGGGGCACGGCCCCAGCATTTT. It encodes CSARDKGARPQHF.

This clonotype was detected many times. The chain links TRBV29-1 to TRBJ1-5; 8 bases map to TRBD1. The germline CDR1 and CDR2 sequences are SQVTM and ANQGSEA. Germline trimming cut 4 bases from V and 0 bases from J; bases unmatched to any gene: 5. The CDR3 covers 15 residues. CDR3 loop: CSVAMTGDSNQPQHF. The CDR3 nucleotides read TGCAGCGTTGCTATGACAGGGGATAGCAATCAGCCCCAGCATTTT.

This clonotype was observed at least ten times. The V gene is TRBV29-1, the J gene TRBJ2-5; 9 bases are a match to TRBD2. Germline CDR1 reads SQVTM; CDR2 reads ANQGSEA. The CDR3 runs to 14 residues. The junction had 7 bases not matched to a gene; V was cut back by 3 bases and J by 5 bases. This chain's CDR3 is CSVEGSGRGETQYF. DNA for the CDR3: TGCAGCGTTGAGGGTAGCGGGAGAGGTGAGACCCAGTACTTC.

This clonotype was detected ten times or more. The J gene is TRBJ2-5, the V gene TRBV2; D possibly corresponds to TRBD1 (5 bases). V lost 6 bases to trimming and J lost 2 bases, with 7 bases between them. Germline assignment: CDR1 SNHLY and CDR2 FYNNEI. The length of the CDR3 is 12 residues. DNA of the CDR3: TGTGCCAGCAGCAGGGTGCAAGAGACCCAGTACTTC. It specifies CASSRVQETQYF.

The chain recombines TRBV7-9 with TRBJ2-3, with a possible D match to TRBD2 (5 bases). Trimming removed 3 bases at V and 2 bases at J, with 9 bases between. The CDR3 consists of 14 residues. From germline, CDR1 is SEHNR and CDR2 FQNEAQ (reference sequence). This CDR3 is CASSFSRDTDTQYF. The CDR3 nucleotides read TGTGCCAGCAGCTTTTCACGGGACACAGATACGCAGTATTTT.

This clonotype was picked up many times. The chain employs TRBV7-9 and TRBJ2-1, with 9 bases that match TRBD1. The ends lost 5 bases at V and 6 bases at J; junction bases unmatched: 8. In germline, CDR1 is SEHNR, CDR2 FQNEAQ (reference sequence). This CDR3 is 15 amino acids long. The CDR3 spells CASSPTGQGTNEQFF. CDR3 in DNA: TGTGCCAGCAGCCCGACGGGACAGGGTACCAATGAGCAGTTCTTC.

This clonotype was recorded many times. The J gene is TRBJ2-1, the V gene TRBV5-4, with 10 bases fitting TRBD2. CDR1 is SGHNT, CDR2 YYREEE, per germline (reference sequence). Trimming cost V 2 bases and J 7 bases; bases outside gene matches: 6. There are 15 residues in the CDR3. The chain's CDR3 is CASSFLAGGMNEQFF. The DNA of the CDR3 is TGTGCCAGCAGCTTCTTAGCGGGAGGTATGAATGAGCAGTTCTTC.

This clonotype was seen ten or more times. J is TRBJ2-1 and V is TRBV6-1, with 9 bases aligning to TRBD1. This CDR3 region has 15 residues. Germline values: CDR1 MNHNS, CDR2 SASEGT. Unmatched junction bases numbered 4, after V lost 3 bases and J lost 4 bases. CDR3 sequence (DNA): TGTGCCAGCAGTGAGACAGGGGGGGGATACAATGAGCAGTTCTTC. Encoded protein: CASSETGGGYNEQFF.

This clonotype was detected only a few times. V and J are TRBV18 and TRBJ2-5; no clear D gene. CDR1 is KGHSH and CDR2 is LQKENI in the germline V gene. The CDR3 extends over 14 amino acids. V dropped 6 bases and J dropped 1 base, with 12 bases sitting between them. The DNA for the CDR3 is TGTGCCAGCTCGGTATCGAGGTCCCAAGAGACCCAGTACTTC. Translating gives CASSVSRSQETQYF.

This clonotype was recorded at least ten times. This chain uses TRBV27 with TRBJ2-3, with TRBD2 matching 7 bases. The CDR3 has 16 residues. Germline assignment: CDR1 MNHEY and CDR2 SMNVEV (reference sequence). The V and J ends lost 6 bases and 0 bases, in that order; junction bases with no gene match: 9. CDR3 sequence (DNA): TGTGCCAGCAGGCGAACGCCAGCGGGGAGCACAGATACGCAGTATTTT. Protein: CASRRTPAGSTDTQYF.

Ten or more counts support this clonotype. This chain joins TRBV25-1 and TRBJ1-1, with D unresolved. The V and J ends lost 3 bases and 1 base respectively, with 0 bases between them. The CDR3 loop spans 11 amino acids. Germline V lookup: CDR1 MGHDK, CDR2 SYGVNS. DNA for the CDR3: TGTGCCAGCAGTGAGAACACTGAAGCTTTCTTT. This gives the protein CASSENTEAFF. Combining the CDR3 with reference TRBV25-1 and TRBJ1-1 gives the whole variable domain EADIYQTPRYLVIGTGKKITLECSQTMGHDKMYWYQQDPGMELHLIHYSYGVNSTEKGDLSSESTVSRIRTEHFPLTLESARPSHTSQYLCASSENTEAFFGQGTRLTVV.

This clonotype has a count of ten or more. The chain has TRBV3-1 and TRBJ2-5, with 10 bases that match TRBD1. The CDR3 extends over 14 amino acids. The V gene end was trimmed by 4 bases and the J gene end by 5 bases; junction bases not matched to a gene: 4. Germline V gives CDR1 LGHDT, CDR2 YNNKEL (reference sequence). The CDR3 nucleotides are TGTGCCAGCAGCCCGACAGGGGGCCGGGAGACCCAGTACTTC. Protein product: CASSPTGGRETQYF.

This clonotype was found many times. This chain connects TRBV27 to TRBJ2-1; D unclear. Germline CDR1 is MNHEY and CDR2 is SMNVEV (reference sequence). V was trimmed by 3 bases and J by 3 bases, leaving 9 bases between them. CDR3 length equals 14 residues. The CDR3 region has the DNA TGTGCCAGCAGTTTTCCGCCGAACTACAATGAGCAGTTCTTC. Its translation is CASSFPPNYNEQFF.

This clonotype was picked up many times. The chain couples TRBV20-1 to TRBJ2-7; maybe TRBD1 (6 bases). CDR1 DFQATT and CDR2 SNEGSKA come from the germline V gene (reference sequence). The CDR3 extends over 14 amino acids. V lost 6 bases, J lost 5 bases, and 20 bases lay in between. CDR3 loop: CSALKGGRMNEQYF. The CDR3 DNA reads TGCAGTGCCCTAAAAGGGGGACGGATGAACGAGCAGTACTTC.

The CDR3 bases are TGTGCCAGCAGCTTAGTGTTGTCAGGACGCGAAAAACTGTTTTTT. It encodes CASSLVLSGREKLFF. This chain uses TRBV7-2 with TRBJ1-4; D unclear. V was cut by 1 base and J by 8 bases, with 14 bases left in between. This CDR3 comprises 15 residues. The germline V gene has CDR1 SGHTA and CDR2 FQGNSA. Full variable domain (outside the CDR3, taken from reference TRBV7-2 and TRBJ1-4): GAGVSQSPSNKVTEKGKDVELRCDPISGHTALYWYRQSLGQGLEFLIYFQGNSAPDKSGLPSDRFSAERTGGSVSTLTIQRTQQEDSAVYLCASSLVLSGREKLFFGSGTQLSVL.

This clonotype was seen ten or more times. The chain combines TRBV11-2 with TRBJ2-2; 7 bases are a match to TRBD1. The CDR3 loop spans 14 amino acids. The V gene end was trimmed by 5 bases and the J gene end by 7 bases; junction bases not matched to a gene: 7. Germline lookup yields CDR1 SGHAT and CDR2 FQNNGV. The CDR3 here is CASSPTGLDGELFF. In nucleotides, the CDR3 is TGTGCCAGCAGCCCGACAGGGTTGGACGGGGAGCTGTTTTTT.